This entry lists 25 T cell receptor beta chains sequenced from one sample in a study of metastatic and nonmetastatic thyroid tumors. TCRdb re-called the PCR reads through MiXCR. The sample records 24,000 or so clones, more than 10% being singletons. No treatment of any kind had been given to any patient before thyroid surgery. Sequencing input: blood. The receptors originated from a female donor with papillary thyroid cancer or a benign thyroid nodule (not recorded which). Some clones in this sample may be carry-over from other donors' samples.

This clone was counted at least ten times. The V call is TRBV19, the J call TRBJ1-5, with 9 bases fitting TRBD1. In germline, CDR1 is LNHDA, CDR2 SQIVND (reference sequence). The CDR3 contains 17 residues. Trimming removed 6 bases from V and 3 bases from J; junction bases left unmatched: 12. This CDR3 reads CASREQGAPVHNQPQHF. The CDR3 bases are TGTGCCAGTAGGGAACAGGGGGCCCCGGTCCACAATCAGCCCCAGCATTTT.

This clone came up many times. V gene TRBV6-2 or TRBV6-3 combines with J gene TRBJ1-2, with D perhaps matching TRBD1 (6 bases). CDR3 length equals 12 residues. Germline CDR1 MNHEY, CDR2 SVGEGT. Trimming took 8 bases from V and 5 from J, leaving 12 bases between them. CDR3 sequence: CASGDRYYGYTF. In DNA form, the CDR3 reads TGTGCCAGCGGTGACAGGTATTATGGCTACACCTTC.

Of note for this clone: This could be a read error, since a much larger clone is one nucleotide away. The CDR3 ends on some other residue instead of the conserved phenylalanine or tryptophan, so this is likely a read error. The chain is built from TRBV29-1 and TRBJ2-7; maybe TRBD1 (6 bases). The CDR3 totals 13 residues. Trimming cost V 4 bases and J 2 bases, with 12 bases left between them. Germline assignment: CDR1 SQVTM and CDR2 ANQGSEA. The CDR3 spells CSVAPGQAYEQYL. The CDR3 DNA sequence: TGCAGCGTTGCACCGGGACAAGCCTACGAGCAGTACCTC.

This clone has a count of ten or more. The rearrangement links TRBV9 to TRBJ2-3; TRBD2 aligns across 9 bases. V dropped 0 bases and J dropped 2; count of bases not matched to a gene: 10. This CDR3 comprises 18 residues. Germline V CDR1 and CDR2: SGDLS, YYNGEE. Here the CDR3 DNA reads TGTGCCAGCAGCGTAGTTAGCGGGAGTCCTCTCAACACAGATACGCAGTATTTT. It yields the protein CASSVVSGSPLNTDTQYF.

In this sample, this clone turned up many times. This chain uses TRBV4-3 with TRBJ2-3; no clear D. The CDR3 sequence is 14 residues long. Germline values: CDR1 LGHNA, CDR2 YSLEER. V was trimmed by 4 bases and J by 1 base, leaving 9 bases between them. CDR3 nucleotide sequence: TGCGCCAGCAGCCTCGACACAGGCACAGATACGCAGTATTTT. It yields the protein CASSLDTGTDTQYF.

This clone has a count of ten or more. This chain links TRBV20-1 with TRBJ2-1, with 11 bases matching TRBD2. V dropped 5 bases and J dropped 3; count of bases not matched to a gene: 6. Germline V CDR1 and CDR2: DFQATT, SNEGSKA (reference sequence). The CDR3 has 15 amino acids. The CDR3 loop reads CSADGTSGNYNEQFF. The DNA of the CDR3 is TGCAGTGCTGACGGGACTAGCGGCAACTACAATGAGCAGTTCTTC.

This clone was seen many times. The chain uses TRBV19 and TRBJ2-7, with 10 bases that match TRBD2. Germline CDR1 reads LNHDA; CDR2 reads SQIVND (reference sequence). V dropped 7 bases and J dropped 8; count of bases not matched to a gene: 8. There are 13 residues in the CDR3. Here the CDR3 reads CASTGTSAGQQYF. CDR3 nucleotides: TGTGCCAGTACCGGGACTAGCGCCGGACAGCAGTACTTC.

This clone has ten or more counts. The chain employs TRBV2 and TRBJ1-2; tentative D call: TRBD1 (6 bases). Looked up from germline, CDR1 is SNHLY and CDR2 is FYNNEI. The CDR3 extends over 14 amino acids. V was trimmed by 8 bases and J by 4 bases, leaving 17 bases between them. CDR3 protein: CASLTGRGLYGYTF. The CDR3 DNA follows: TGTGCCAGCCTTACAGGGCGCGGACTCTATGGCTACACCTTC.

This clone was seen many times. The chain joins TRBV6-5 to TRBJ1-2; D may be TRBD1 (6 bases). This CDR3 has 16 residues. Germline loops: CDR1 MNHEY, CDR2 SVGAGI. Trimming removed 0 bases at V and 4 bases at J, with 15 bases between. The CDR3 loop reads CASSYSDTDSLYGYTF. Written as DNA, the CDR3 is TGTGCCAGCAGTTACTCGGACACGGACAGCCTCTATGGCTACACCTTC.

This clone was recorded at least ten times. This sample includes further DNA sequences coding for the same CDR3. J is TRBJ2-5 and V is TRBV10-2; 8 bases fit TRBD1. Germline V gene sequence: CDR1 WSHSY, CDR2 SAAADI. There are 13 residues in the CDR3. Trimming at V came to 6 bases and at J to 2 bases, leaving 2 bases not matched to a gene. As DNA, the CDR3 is TGCGCCAGCAGCTGGACAGGGCAAGAGACCCAGTACTTC. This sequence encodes CASSWTGQETQYF.

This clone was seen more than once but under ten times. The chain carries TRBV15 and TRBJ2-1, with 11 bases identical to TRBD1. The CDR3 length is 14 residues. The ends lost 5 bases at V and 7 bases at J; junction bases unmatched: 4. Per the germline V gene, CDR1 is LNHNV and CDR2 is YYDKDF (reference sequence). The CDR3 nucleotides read TGTGCCACCAGCGCCGGGACAGGGGGGAATGAGCAGTTCTTC. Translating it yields CATSAGTGGNEQFF.

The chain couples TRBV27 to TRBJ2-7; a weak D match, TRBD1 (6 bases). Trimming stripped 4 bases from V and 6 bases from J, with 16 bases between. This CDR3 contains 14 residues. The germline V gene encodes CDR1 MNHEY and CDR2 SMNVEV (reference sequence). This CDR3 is CASSSRDMACEQYF. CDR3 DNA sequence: TGTGCCAGCAGTTCCCGGGACATGGCTTGCGAGCAGTACTTC.

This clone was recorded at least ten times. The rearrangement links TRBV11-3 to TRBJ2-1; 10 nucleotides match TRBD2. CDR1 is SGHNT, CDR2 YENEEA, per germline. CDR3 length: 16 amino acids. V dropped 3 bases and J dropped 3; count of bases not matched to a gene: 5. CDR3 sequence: CASSFTGTSVYNEQFF. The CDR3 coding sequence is TGTGCCAGCAGCTTTACCGGGACTAGCGTCTACAATGAGCAGTTCTTC.

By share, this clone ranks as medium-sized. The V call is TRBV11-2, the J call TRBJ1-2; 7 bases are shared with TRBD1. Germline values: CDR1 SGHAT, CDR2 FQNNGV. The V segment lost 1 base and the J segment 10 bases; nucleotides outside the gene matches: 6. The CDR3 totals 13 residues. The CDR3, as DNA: TGTGCCAGCAGCTTAGCGGGACAGACCTCCTACACCTTC. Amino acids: CASSLAGQTSYTF.

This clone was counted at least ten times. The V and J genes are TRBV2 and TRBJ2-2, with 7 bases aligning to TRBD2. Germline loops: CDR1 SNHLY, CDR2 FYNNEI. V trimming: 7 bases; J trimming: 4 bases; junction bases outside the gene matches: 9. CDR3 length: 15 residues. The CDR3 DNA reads TGTGCCAGCAATCCCGCGGGAGTCGCCACCGGGGAGCTGTTTTTT. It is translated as CASNPAGVATGELFF.

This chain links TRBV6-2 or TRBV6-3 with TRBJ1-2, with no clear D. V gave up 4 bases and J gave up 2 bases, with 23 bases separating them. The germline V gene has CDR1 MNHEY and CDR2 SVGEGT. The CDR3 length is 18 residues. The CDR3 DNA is TGTGCCAGCAGTTTAGGGCGGGGTGGGGTTCGGGAAAACTATGGCTACACCTTC. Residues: CASSLGRGGVRENYGYTF.

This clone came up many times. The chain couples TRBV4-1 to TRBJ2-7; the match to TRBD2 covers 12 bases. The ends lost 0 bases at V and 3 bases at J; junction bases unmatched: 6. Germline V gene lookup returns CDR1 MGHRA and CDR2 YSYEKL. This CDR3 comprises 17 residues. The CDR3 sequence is CASSQETSGSWGYEQYF. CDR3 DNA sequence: TGCGCCAGCAGCCAAGAGACTAGCGGGAGTTGGGGCTACGAGCAGTACTTC.

The CDR3 loop reads CAWSTSGPEAFF. As DNA, the CDR3 is TGTGCCTGGAGTACGTCAGGGCCTGAAGCTTTCTTT. The chain is built from TRBV30 and TRBJ1-1; D may be TRBD1 (5 bases). Deletions cut 2 bases from V and 6 bases from J, with 10 bases between. The CDR3 runs to 12 residues. Germline CDR1 is GTSNPN and CDR2 is SVGIG (reference sequence).

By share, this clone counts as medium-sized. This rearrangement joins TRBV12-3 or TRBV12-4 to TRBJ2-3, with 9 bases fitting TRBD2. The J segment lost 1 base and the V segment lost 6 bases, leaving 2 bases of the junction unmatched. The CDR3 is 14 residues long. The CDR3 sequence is CASSWTSGTDTQYF. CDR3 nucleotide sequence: TGTGCCAGCAGCTGGACTAGCGGCACAGATACGCAGTATTTT.

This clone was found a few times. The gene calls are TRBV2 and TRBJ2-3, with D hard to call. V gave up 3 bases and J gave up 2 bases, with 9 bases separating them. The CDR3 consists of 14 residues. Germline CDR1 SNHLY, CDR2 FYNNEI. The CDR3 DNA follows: TGTGCCAGCAGTGATACCTCCTACACAGATACGCAGTATTTT. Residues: CASSDTSYTDTQYF.

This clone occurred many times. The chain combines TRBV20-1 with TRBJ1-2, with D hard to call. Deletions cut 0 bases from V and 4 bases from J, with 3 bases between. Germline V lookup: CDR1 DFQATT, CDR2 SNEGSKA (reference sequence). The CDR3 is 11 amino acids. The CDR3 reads CSAREPYGYTF. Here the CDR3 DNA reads TGCAGTGCTAGAGAGCCCTATGGCTACACCTTC.

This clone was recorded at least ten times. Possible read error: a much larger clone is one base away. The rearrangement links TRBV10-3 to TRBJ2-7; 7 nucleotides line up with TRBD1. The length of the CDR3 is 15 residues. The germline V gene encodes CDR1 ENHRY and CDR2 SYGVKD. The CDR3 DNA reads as TGTACCACAAGTGCCGGGACAGCCAATACCTACGAGCAGTACTTC. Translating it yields CTTSAGTANTYEQYF.

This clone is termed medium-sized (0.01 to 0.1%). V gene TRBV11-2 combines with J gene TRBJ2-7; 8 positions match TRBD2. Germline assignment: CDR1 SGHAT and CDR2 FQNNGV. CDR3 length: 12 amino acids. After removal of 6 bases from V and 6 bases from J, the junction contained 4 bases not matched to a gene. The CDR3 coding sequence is TGTGCCAGCAGTTGGACTAGCTCCGAGCAGTACTTC. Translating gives CASSWTSSEQYF.

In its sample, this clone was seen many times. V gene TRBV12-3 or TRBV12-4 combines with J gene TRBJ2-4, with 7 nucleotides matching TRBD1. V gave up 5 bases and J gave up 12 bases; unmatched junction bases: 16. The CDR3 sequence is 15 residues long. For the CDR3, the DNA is TGTGCCAGCAGTCCTCAACCGACAGGGATGGGGGCTCAGTACTTC. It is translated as CASSPQPTGMGAQYF.

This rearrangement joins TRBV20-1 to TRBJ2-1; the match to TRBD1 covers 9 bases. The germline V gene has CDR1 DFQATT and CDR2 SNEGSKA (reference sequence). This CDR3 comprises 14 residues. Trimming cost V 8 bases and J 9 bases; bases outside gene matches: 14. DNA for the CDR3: TGCAGTACTTACCGGGACAGGGTGTTCGGTGAGCAGTTCTTC. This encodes CSTYRDRVFGEQFF.